The 6 T cell receptor beta chains given below trace back to one sample, sequenced in a study of glioma-infiltrating T cells. Amplification of TCR alpha and beta CDR3 regions from RNA used iRepertoire nested multiplex PCR. TCRdb reprocessed the multiplex PCR reads with MiXCR, giving one entry per CDR3 protein. There are about 45,000 distinct CDR3 sequences in the sample; 20% to 25% occur only once, and almost 6.5% lies in the top ten. The sample comprised glioma tissue, nonneoplastic brain tissue, or PBMCs (not recorded which). The receptors originated from a human donor with low-grade glioma or glioblastoma, undergoing nonglioma brain surgery, or in good health (not recorded which).

This clonotype appeared many times. This sequence joins TRBV4-1 and TRBJ2-1, with D possibly called TRBD1 or TRBD2 (5 bases each). Trimming left V 0 bases short and J 10 bases short, with 16 bases between. The CDR3 has 15 residues. The germline gives CDR1 MGHRA, CDR2 YSYEKL. DNA for the CDR3: TGCGCCAGCAGCCAAGAGGGGAACGGGGCAGGCGAGCAGTTCTTC. Translating it yields CASSQEGNGAGEQFF.

In the case of this clonotype: One junction end does not reproduce the germline sequence, and a read error may be involved. The rearrangement joins TRBV14 to TRBJ2-7, with 8 bases identical to TRBD1. CDR3 length: 16 amino acids. CDR1 is SGHDN, CDR2 FVKESK, per germline. The DNA of the CDR3 is TGTGCCAACAGCCAATTACCGGGACAGGTCCTCTACGAGCAGTACTTC. Residues: CANSQLPGQVLYEQYF.

This clonotype was seen repeatedly, ten times or more. The chain joins TRBV2 to TRBJ2-5; D remains unclear. The CDR3 has 13 residues. CDR1 is SNHLY and CDR2 is FYNNEI in the germline V gene. V was clipped by 2 bases and J by 5 bases, with 9 bases between them. CDR3 residues: CASSENSGETQYF. In nucleotides, the CDR3 is TGTGCCAGCAGTGAAAATTCCGGGGAGACCCAGTACTTC. Together with reference TRBV2 and TRBJ2-5, the CDR3 gives the full variable domain: EPEVTQTPSHQVTQMGQEVILRCVPISNHLYFYWYRQILGQKVEFLVSFYNNEISEKSEIFDDQFSVERPDGSNFTLKIRSTKLEDSAMYFCASSENSGETQYFGPGTRLLVL.

This clonotype was observed at least ten times. This chain joins TRBV28 and TRBJ2-3; unclear D gene. V dropped 3 bases and J dropped 2 bases, with 9 bases sitting between them. The CDR3 spans 14 residues. The germline V gene encodes CDR1 MDHEN and CDR2 SYDVKM. CDR3 in DNA: TGTGCCAGCAGTTTCGGGCAGAACACAGATACGCAGTATTTT. The encoded protein is CASSFGQNTDTQYF.

With regard to this clonotype: The germline gene is not matched at one end of the junction; a read error may be the cause. The chain has TRBV12-3 or TRBV12-4 and TRBJ2-1; TRBD2 matches 10 bases. The CDR3 contains 17 residues. The CDR3 spells CASSPGLAASSYNEQLF. The CDR3 nucleotides are TGTGCCAGCAGCCCCGGACTAGCGGCTTCCTCCTACAATGAGCAGCTCTTC.

On this clonotype: A much larger clone is a single base away; this may be a read error. The CDR3 here is CAGSLGTLGTQYF. The CDR3 nucleotides are TGTGCCGGCAGTCTCGGGACCCTCGGGACCCAGTACTTC. V usage is TRBV28 and J usage is TRBJ2-5; D possibly uses TRBD1 or TRBD2 (5 bases each). This CDR3 contains 13 residues. CDR1 and CDR2 from the germline V gene are MDHEN and SYDVKM.